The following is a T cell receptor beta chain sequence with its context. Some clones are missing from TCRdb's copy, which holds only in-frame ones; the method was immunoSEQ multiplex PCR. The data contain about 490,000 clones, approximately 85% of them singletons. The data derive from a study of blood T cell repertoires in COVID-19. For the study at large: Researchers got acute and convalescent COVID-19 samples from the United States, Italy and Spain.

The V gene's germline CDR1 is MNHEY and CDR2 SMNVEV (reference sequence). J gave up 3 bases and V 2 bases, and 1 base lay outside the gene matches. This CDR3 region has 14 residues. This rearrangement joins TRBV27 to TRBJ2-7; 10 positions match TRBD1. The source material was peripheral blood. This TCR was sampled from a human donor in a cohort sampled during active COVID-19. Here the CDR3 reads CASSLRTGGYEQYF. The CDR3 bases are TGTGCCAGCAGTTTAAGGACAGGGGGCTACGAGCAGTACTTC.